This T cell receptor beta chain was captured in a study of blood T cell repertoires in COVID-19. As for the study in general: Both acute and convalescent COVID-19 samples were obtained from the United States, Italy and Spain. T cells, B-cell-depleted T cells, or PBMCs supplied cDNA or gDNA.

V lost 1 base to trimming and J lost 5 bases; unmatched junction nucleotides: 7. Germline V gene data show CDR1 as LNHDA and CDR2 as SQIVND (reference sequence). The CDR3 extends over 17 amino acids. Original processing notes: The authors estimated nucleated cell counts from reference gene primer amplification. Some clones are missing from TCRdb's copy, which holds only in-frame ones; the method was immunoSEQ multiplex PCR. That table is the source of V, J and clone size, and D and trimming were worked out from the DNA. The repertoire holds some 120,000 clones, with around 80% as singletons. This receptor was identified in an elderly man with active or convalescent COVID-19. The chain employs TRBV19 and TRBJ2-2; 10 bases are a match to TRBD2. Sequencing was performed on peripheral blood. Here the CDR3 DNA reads TGTGCCAGTAGTATAGCCCTGGGACTAGCGAGTACCGGGGAGCTGTTTTTT. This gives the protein CASSIALGLASTGELFF.